Listed here is a single T cell receptor beta chain. The protocol was immunoSEQ multiplex PCR, while the TCRdb copy is restricted to in-frame clones and leaves out a portion. The sample lists around 2.5 million clones; under 95% were seen once. This sample stems from a study of shared clonotypes between healthy human individuals. Study overall: A couple of women and a few men aged 18 to 49 served as donors. Every donor yielded three CD4 naive, three CD4 memory, two CD8 naive and one CD8 memory plate.

Sequencing was done on a sample of naive CD4+ T cells from PBMCs. Sample subset: CD45RA+ positively selected. This TCR derives from a man between 18 and 29 years old in good health. Some clones in this sample may be carry-over from other donors' samples.

CDR3 sequence: CASKAGINTGELFF. The CDR3 DNA follows: TGTGCCAGCAAGGCAGGGATAAACACCGGGGAGCTGTTTTTT. The V call is TRBV9, the J call TRBJ2-2; D may be TRBD1 (5 bases). The CDR3 has 14 residues. The germline V gene encodes CDR1 SGDLS and CDR2 YYNGEE. V gave up 6 bases and J gave up 2 bases, with 11 bases separating them.